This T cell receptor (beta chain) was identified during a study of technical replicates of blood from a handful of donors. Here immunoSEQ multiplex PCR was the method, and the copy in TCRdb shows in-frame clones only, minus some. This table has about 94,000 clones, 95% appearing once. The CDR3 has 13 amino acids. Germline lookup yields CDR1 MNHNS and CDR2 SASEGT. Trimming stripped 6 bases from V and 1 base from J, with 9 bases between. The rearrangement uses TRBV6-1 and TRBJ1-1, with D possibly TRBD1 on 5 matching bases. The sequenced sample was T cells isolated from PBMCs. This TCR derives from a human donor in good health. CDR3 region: CASRLQENTEAFF. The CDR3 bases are TGTGCCAGCAGGCTACAGGAGAACACTGAAGCTTTCTTT.